This TCR beta chain was retrieved from a study of blood T cell repertoires in COVID-19. About the study: The samples span acute and convalescent COVID-19 from the United States, Italy and Spain.

Participants' own reports of clinical history determined their cohort assignment. Study processing details: Estimates of nucleated cell counts were drawn from the amplification of reference gene primers. Measured with immunoSEQ multiplex PCR; TCRdb has only the in-frame clones, and not every one. Clone size and V and J calls were adopted from that table, with D and trimming inferred from the DNA. The repertoire holds hundreds of thousands of clones, with roughly 87% as singletons. Trimming removed 0 bases at V and 3 bases at J, with 12 bases between. The CDR3 covers 15 residues. Germline CDR1 and CDR2: SEHNR and FQNEAQ (reference sequence).

The V gene is TRBV7-9, the J gene TRBJ2-7; a possible D gene is TRBD2 (5 bases). Sequences were obtained from PBMCs or T cells enriched from blood (not recorded which). The receptor comes from a woman in her 40s who had recovered from COVID-19. CDR3 protein: CASSLAAGSHYEQYF. The CDR3 region has the DNA TGTGCCAGCAGCTTAGCGGCGGGCAGTCACTACGAGCAGTACTTC.